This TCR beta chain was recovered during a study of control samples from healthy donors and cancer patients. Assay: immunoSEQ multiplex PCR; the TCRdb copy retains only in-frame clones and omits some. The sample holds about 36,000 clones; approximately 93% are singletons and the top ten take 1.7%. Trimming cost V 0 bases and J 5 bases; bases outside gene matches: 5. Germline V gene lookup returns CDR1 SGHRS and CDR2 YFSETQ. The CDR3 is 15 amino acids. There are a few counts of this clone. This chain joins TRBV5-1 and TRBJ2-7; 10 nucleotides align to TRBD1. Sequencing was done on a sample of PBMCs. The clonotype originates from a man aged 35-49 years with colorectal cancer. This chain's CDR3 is CASSLEGDRGHEQYF. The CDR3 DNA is TGCGCCAGCAGCTTGGAAGGGGACAGGGGCCACGAGCAGTACTTC.